This T cell receptor beta chain is drawn from a study of T-cell memory formation after mild COVID-19. One entry per CDR3 protein, called by TCRdb with MiXCR from the 5' RACE reads. The sample has around 340,000 distinct CDR3 sequences, under 15% seen once. This clonotype has a handful of counts. This clonotype was sampled from a man aged 18 to 29 who had mild COVID-19 (a few samples of this study predate the infection). Cell type and time point are not known. Sequenced: PBMCs or a T cell subset sorted from them (not recorded which).

The CDR3 nucleotides are TGCGCCAGCAGCAACCTTACAGGGTACGGTTCACCCCTCCACTTT. Translating gives CASSNLTGYGSPLHF. This chain uses TRBV5-1 with TRBJ1-6; perhaps TRBD1 as D (6 bases). Germline CDR1 SGHRS, CDR2 YFSETQ. This CDR3 region has 15 residues. V shed 4 bases and J shed 9 bases, with 17 bases lying between them.